The entry below gives a single T cell receptor beta chain sequence along with its context. The data stem from a study of cytomegalovirus exposure and HLA in healthy donors. J gave up 8 bases and V 1 base, and 3 bases lay outside the gene matches. Germline loops: CDR1 SGHVS, CDR2 FQNEAQ. This CDR3 has 14 amino acids. The primer mix had 60 Vbeta and 13 Jbeta primers. The assay was immunoSEQ multiplex PCR, and TCRdb's table has in-frame clones only and misses some. In the table there are roughly 240,000 clones, approximately 81% of which are singletons. The TCR originated in a girl aged 2 to 10 in good health and CMV-seronegative. This chain uses TRBV7-8 with TRBJ1-4; TRBD1 matches 8 bases. Sequencing was done on a sample of PBMCs. The DNA of the CDR3 is TGTGCCAGCAGCTTAGTCAGGGGGCGGGAAAAACTGTTTTTT. Translating it yields CASSLVRGREKLFF.